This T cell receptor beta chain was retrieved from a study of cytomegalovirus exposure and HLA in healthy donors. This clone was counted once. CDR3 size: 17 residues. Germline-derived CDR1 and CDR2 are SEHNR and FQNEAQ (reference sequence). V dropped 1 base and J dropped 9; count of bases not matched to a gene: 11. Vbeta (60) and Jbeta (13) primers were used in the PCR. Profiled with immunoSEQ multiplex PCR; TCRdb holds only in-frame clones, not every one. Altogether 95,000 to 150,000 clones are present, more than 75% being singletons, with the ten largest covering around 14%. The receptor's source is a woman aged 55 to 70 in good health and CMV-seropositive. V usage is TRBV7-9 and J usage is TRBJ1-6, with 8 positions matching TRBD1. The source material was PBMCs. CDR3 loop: CASSLGGGTGGFSPLHF. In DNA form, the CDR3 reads TGTGCCAGCAGCTTAGGAGGGGGTACAGGGGGATTTTCACCCCTCCACTTT.